This T cell receptor beta chain was captured in a study of tumor-infiltrating lymphocytes in oesophageal squamous cell carcinoma. Trimming took off 5 bases at V and 2 bases at J, with 18 bases between the two ends. The CDR3 totals 16 residues. Germline V gives CDR1 SGHVS, CDR2 FNYEAQ. TCRdb ran MiXCR on the PCR reads and lists one entry per CDR3 protein. The data hold 15,000 to 20,000 distinct CDR3 sequences, with approximately 40% observed a single time. The source of this sequence is a male donor with esophageal squamous cell carcinoma. This rearrangement joins TRBV7-6 to TRBJ1-2, with D unresolved. Sequenced sample: esophageal tumor tissue. In DNA, the CDR3 is TGTGCCAGCAGCCCTAAGGGTCGGAGTCTGAACTATGGCTACACCTTC. Amino acids: CASSPKGRSLNYGYTF. Full variable domain (remainder filled in from reference TRBV7-6 and TRBJ1-2): GAGVSQSPRYKVTKRGQDVALRCDPISGHVSLYWYRQALGQGPEFLTYFNYEAQQDKSGLPNDRFSAERPEGSISTLTIQRTEQRDSAMYRCASSPKGRSLNYGYTFGSGTRLTVV.